These T cell receptor beta chains were read from a single sample in a study of T-cell reconstitution after alpha-beta-depleted transplantation in children. TCRdb fed the PCR reads into MiXCR, producing one record per CDR3 protein. Of around 680,000 distinct CDR3 sequences detected, roughly 15% appear once; the ten largest clones hold around 0.96%. The source material was PBMCs from the stem cell graft donor, sampled from the stem cell graft. These receptors were taken from a human donor who donated a stem cell graft to a child with acute myeloid leukemia. Each CDR3 is given with its conserved first and last residue. Each record gives: CDR3 protein, CDR3 DNA, J gene, D gene, V gene, clone size. The D gene is left open where the match is weak. Not every row has a clone size; where given, it reads once, few, many or a size class.

CCASGALGTNTGELFF TGCTGTGCTAGTGGGGCTCTCGGAACGAACACCGGGGAGCTGTTTTTT TRBJ2-2 NA TRBV20-1 few
CASSLSKGGTDTQYF TGTGCCAGCAGTTTATCAAAGGGGGGCACAGATACGCAGTATTTT TRBJ2-3 NA TRBV27 many
CAIMRGETQYF TGTGCCATCATGAGGGGAGAGACCCAGTACTTC TRBJ2-5 NA TRBV10-3 few
CASSFSTGPNQPQHF TGTGCCAGCAGCTTCTCGACAGGTCCCAATCAGCCCCAGCATTTT TRBJ1-5 NA TRBV7-2 many
CSARQTGGNTEAFF TGCAGTGCTAGACAAACTGGGGGGAACACTGAAGCTTTCTTT TRBJ1-1 NA TRBV20-1 many
CASSQDRSADNSPLHF TGCGCCAGCAGCCAAGATCGGTCGGCCGATAATTCACCCCTCCACTTT TRBJ1-6 NA TRBV4-3 few
CSARERGDTGELFF TGCAGTGCTAGAGAGCGGGGGGACACCGGGGAGCTGTTTTTT TRBJ2-2 TRBD2 TRBV20-1 NA
CSAPPQNTEAFF TGCAGTGCCCCCCCCCAGAACACTGAAGCTTTCTTT TRBJ1-1 NA TRBV20-1 many
CASSGGGSTYRNTEAFF TGTGCCAGCAGCGGAGGGGGAAGTACCTACCGGAACACTGAAGCTTTCTTT TRBJ1-1 NA TRBV7-2 NA
CASSSQSTQYF TGTGCCAGCAGTTCCCAGTCGACCCAGTACTTC TRBJ2-5 NA TRBV12-3/TRBV12-4 few
CASSPREAAGVTYNEQFF TGTGCCAGCAGCCCCAGGGAGGCAGCGGGGGTGACCTACAATGAGCAGTTCTTC TRBJ2-1 TRBD2 TRBV9 NA
CASSIRDFVGNEQFF TGTGCCAGCAGTATCCGGGACTTCGTCGGCAATGAGCAGTTCTTC TRBJ2-1 NA TRBV28 few
CASSTGLAETQYF TGCGCCAGCAGCACCGGACTAGCGGAGACCCAGTACTTC TRBJ2-5 TRBD2 TRBV5-1 many
CASSLLGRGRGETQYF TGTGCCAGCAGCTTATTGGGTAGGGGACGAGGGGAGACCCAGTACTTC TRBJ2-5 NA TRBV7-3 NA
CSARHTPRTVKETQYF TGCAGTGCTAGACATACCCCTCGGACAGTCAAAGAGACCCAGTACTTC TRBJ2-5 NA TRBV20-1 many
CASSSTEAYTF TGCGCCAGCAGCTCGACAGAAGCCTACACCTTC TRBJ1-2 NA TRBV5-1 NA
CATSDRKLAKNIQYF TGTGCCACCAGTGATCGAAAACTAGCCAAAAACATTCAGTACTTC TRBJ2-4 NA TRBV24-1 NA
CSAPGTSGGVQETQYF TGCAGTGCTCCCGGGACTAGCGGGGGGGTACAAGAGACCCAGTACTTC TRBJ2-5 TRBD2 TRBV20-1 many
CASSLDGDTQYF TGCGCCAGCAGCTTGGACGGAGATACGCAGTATTTT TRBJ2-3 NA TRBV5-1 many
CASSQDWRGTQETQYF TGCGCCAGCAGCCAAGATTGGCGGGGGACCCAAGAGACCCAGTACTTC TRBJ2-5 TRBD2 TRBV4-1 NA
CASSVPGTVTDTQYF TGTGCCAGCAGTGTCCCCGGGACAGTCACAGATACGCAGTATTTT TRBJ2-3 TRBD1 TRBV28 many
CASSQDFGATNQPQHF TGTGCCAGCAGCCAAGACTTCGGGGCAACCAATCAGCCCCAGCATTTT TRBJ1-5 NA TRBV4-2 NA
CSARDPRSAERHTGELFF TGCAGTGCTAGAGACCCCAGGTCGGCAGAGAGACACACCGGGGAGCTGTTTTTT TRBJ2-2 NA TRBV20-1 NA
CSAPGTSGVSYEQYF TGCAGTGCGCCCGGGACTAGCGGGGTCTCCTACGAGCAGTACTTC TRBJ2-7 TRBD2 TRBV20-1 many
CASSYGGSYTDTQYF TGTGCCAGCAGCTACGGGGGATCATACACAGATACGCAGTATTTT TRBJ2-3 NA TRBV7-2 NA
CATSRDRADTNSPLHF TGTGCCACCAGCAGAGACAGGGCTGACACTAATTCACCCCTCCACTTT TRBJ1-6 NA TRBV15 many
CSARGAGGNIGNTIYF TGCAGCGCGAGGGGGGCAGGGGGCAATATTGGAAACACCATATATTTT TRBJ1-3 TRBD1 TRBV29-1 many
CASSPLAGDNPSTDTQYF TGTGCCAGCAGCCCCCTGGCGGGGGATAATCCTAGCACAGATACGCAGTATTTT TRBJ2-3 TRBD2 TRBV7-3 NA
CSVVDWGQGTEAFF TGCAGCGTTGTAGATTGGGGACAGGGAACTGAAGCTTTCTTT TRBJ1-1 TRBD1 TRBV29-1 many
CASSQTPGQSTDTQYF TGCGCCAGCAGCCAGACTCCGGGACAAAGCACAGATACGCAGTATTTT TRBJ2-3 NA TRBV4-1 NA
CASSVYGANTGELFF TGCGCCAGCAGCGTGTACGGCGCGAACACCGGGGAGCTGTTTTTT TRBJ2-2 NA TRBV5-1 few
CSARGTGNSPLHF TGCAGTGCTAGGGGGACAGGGAATTCACCCCTCCACTTT TRBJ1-6 TRBD1 TRBV20-1 many
CASSERDRAGEQYF TGTGCCAGCAGTGAACGGGACAGGGCGGGCGAGCAGTACTTC TRBJ2-7 TRBD1 TRBV2 few
CASSYREGNTGELFF TGCGCCAGCAGCTACAGGGAAGGGAACACCGGGGAGCTGTTTTTT TRBJ2-2 NA TRBV5-1 NA
CSARADVDSAFF TGCAGTGCTAGAGCGGACGTGGACTCGGCTTTCTTT TRBJ1-1 NA TRBV20-1 many
CASSFIGLEQETQYF TGTGCCAGCAGTTTCATTGGACTAGAACAAGAGACCCAGTACTTC TRBJ2-5 TRBD2 TRBV12-3/TRBV12-4 few
CASSPDYSNTGELFF TGTGCCAGCAGTCCCGACTACTCGAACACCGGGGAGCTGTTTTTT TRBJ2-2 NA TRBV12-3/TRBV12-4 NA
CSGSFSGELFF TGCAGTGGCAGTTTTAGCGGGGAGCTGTTTTTT TRBJ2-2 NA TRBV20-1 NA
CSAKPRDRGTNEQFF TGCAGTGCTAAACCCCGGGACAGGGGGACCAATGAGCAGTTCTTC TRBJ2-1 TRBD1 TRBV20-1 many
CASRHTTDGQYGYTF TGTGCCAGCAGACATACAACGGACGGACAGTATGGCTACACCTTC TRBJ1-2 NA TRBV7-9 NA
CASNAGRRGNEQFF TGTGCCAGCAACGCCGGAAGGCGCGGAAATGAGCAGTTCTTC TRBJ2-1 NA TRBV6-5 few
CASRMMTGNADTQYF TGTGCCAGCCGCATGATGACAGGGAACGCAGATACGCAGTATTTT TRBJ2-3 TRBD1 TRBV12-3/TRBV12-4 NA
CASSEWQTAEAFF TGTGCCAGCAGTGAGTGGCAGACCGCTGAAGCTTTCTTT TRBJ1-1 NA TRBV2 NA
CSVAGAMTTNTGELFF TGCAGCGTTGCCGGGGCGATGACAACGAACACCGGGGAGCTGTTTTTT TRBJ2-2 NA TRBV29-1 many
CASSTRWDRADEQYF TGTGCCAGCAGCACCCGTTGGGACAGGGCGGATGAGCAGTACTTC TRBJ2-7 NA TRBV21-1 few
CASSGGTGLNAGEQFF TGTGCCAGCAGCGGCGGGACAGGACTAAACGCGGGTGAGCAGTTCTTC TRBJ2-1 TRBD1 TRBV13 few
CASSPGSTEQFF TGCGCCAGCAGCCCAGGGAGCACTGAGCAGTTCTTC TRBJ2-1 NA TRBV4-3 few
CASSISGTGIYGYTF TGTGCCAGCAGCATATCCGGGACAGGGATCTATGGCTACACCTTC TRBJ1-2 TRBD1 TRBV5-6 NA
CASSFGPDYGYTF TGCGCCAGCAGCTTCGGACCGGACTATGGCTACACCTTC TRBJ1-2 NA TRBV5-1 many
CSASGGGGKNIQYF TGCAGTGCCTCAGGGGGGGGCGGGAAAAACATTCAGTACTTC TRBJ2-4 NA TRBV20-1 few
CSAGGQGRQMNGYTF TGCAGTGCTGGGGGACAGGGGAGGCAGATGAATGGCTACACCTTC TRBJ1-2 TRBD1 TRBV20-1 NA
CASRDRDRGPYGYTF TGCGCCAGCAGGGATCGGGACAGGGGGCCCTATGGCTACACCTTC TRBJ1-2 TRBD1 TRBV5-1 NA
CASSLAKGTTEAFF TGTGCCAGCAGCTTAGCGAAAGGGACCACTGAAGCTTTCTTT TRBJ1-1 NA TRBV7-8 NA
CASSLSQTPGSSYNEQFF TGTGCCAGCAGTTTATCCCAAACGCCAGGGAGCTCCTACAATGAGCAGTTCTTC TRBJ2-1 NA TRBV28 few
CASSIPESSYNEQFF TGTGCCAGTAGTATTCCGGAAAGCTCCTACAATGAGCAGTTCTTC TRBJ2-1 NA TRBV19 NA
CASSKSPGAGTGELFF TGTGCCAGCAGCAAAAGTCCGGGGGCGGGGACCGGGGAGCTGTTTTTT TRBJ2-2 NA TRBV7-3 many
CASSLARGGTGELFF TGTGCCAGCAGCTTAGCACGCGGGGGCACCGGGGAGCTGTTTTTT TRBJ2-2 TRBD2 TRBV7-7 many
CASSQGTEQTNYGYTF TGTGCCAGCAGCCAAGGAACGGAACAAACTAACTATGGCTACACCTTC TRBJ1-2 NA TRBV4-2 NA
CSDDWGDYTF TGCAGCGATGACTGGGGGGATTACACCTTC TRBJ1-2 NA TRBV29-1 few
CASSTVAGGTDTQYF TGTGCCAGCAGCACCGTAGCAGGGGGGACGGATACGCAGTATTTT TRBJ2-3 NA TRBV7-9 NA